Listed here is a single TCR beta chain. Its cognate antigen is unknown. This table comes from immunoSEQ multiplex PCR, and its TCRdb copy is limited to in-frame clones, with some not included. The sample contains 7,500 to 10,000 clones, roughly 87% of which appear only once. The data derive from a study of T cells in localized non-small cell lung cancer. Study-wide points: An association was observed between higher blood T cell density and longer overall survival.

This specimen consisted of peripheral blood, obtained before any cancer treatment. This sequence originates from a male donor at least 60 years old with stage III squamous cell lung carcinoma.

The CDR3 spells CASSQGGLSTDTQYF. The CDR3 coding sequence is TGTGCCAGCAGCCAAGGTGGATTGAGCACAGATACGCAGTATTTT. The chain is built from TRBV14 and TRBJ2-3, with D unclear. CDR3 length equals 15 residues. The ends were cut back, 1 base at V and 0 bases at J, with 8 bases in the middle. Looked up from germline, CDR1 is SGHDN and CDR2 is FVKESK.